Below, 20 T cell receptor beta chains from the same sample are listed, as sequenced in a study of T-cell reconstitution after alpha-beta-depleted transplantation in children. Unique molecular identifiers were used in preparing the TCRbeta library. TCRdb processed the PCR reads anew with MiXCR; each CDR3 protein has one entry. The sample lists about 580,000 distinct CDR3 sequences; under 25% were seen once. The material was PBMCs, mostly from graft donor cells, obtained 360 days after TCRalphabeta/CD19-depleted stem cell transplant. The receptor source for this set is a boy younger than two who had a stem cell transplant for acute myeloid leukemia, so the T cells may come from the graft donor.

The chain joins TRBV20-1 to TRBJ1-5, with D hard to call. The CDR3 length is 15 residues. Trimming pared 2 bases from V and 0 bases from J, leaving 11 bases between. Per the germline V gene, CDR1 is DFQATT and CDR2 is SNEGSKA (reference sequence). CDR3 sequence: CSARKDHYSNQPQHF. CDR3 DNA: TGCAGTGCTAGAAAGGATCATTATAGCAATCAGCCCCAGCATTTT.

CDR3 sequence (DNA): TGTGCCATCACTGCAAGCTCTGGGGCCAACGTCCTGACTTTC. Its translation is CAITASSGANVLTF. The chain couples TRBV10-3 to TRBJ2-6; D is ambiguous. V was pared by 7 bases and J by 0 bases, with 7 bases between. The CDR3 runs to 14 residues. CDR1 is ENHRY, CDR2 SYGVKD, per germline.

This clonotype has ten or more counts. The CDR3 nucleotides are TGCGCCAGCAGCCAAGAAACGGGGACAGGGGGCGTCTGGGAGCAGTTCTTC. Amino acids: CASSQETGTGGVWEQFF. The chain combines TRBV4-3 with TRBJ2-1, with TRBD1 matching 12 bases. CDR1 and CDR2 (germline): LGHNA, YSLEER. This CDR3 region has 17 residues. With 0 bases clipped from V and 10 bases from J, the junction kept 10 bases outside the gene matches.

The chain recombines TRBV29-1 with TRBJ2-2; 9 positions match TRBD2. V shed 4 bases, J shed 7 bases, and the junction held 7 bases outside the gene matches. Germline CDR1 reads SQVTM; CDR2 reads ANQGSEA. This CDR3 contains 14 residues. In nucleotides, the CDR3 is TGCAGCGTTGGGGGGGGACTAGCTGGCGGGGAGCTGTTTTTT. Its translation is CSVGGGLAGGELFF.

In this sample, this clonotype turned up once. The chain carries TRBV7-2 and TRBJ2-7; 10 bases are a match to TRBD1. The CDR3 extends over 16 amino acids. The J segment lost 3 bases and the V segment lost 4 bases, leaving 9 bases of the junction unmatched. Germline CDR1 reads SGHTA; CDR2 reads FQGNSA. Here the CDR3 reads CASSSRRGQGYYEQYF. The CDR3 region has the DNA TGTGCCAGCAGCTCCCGCCGGGGACAGGGGTACTACGAGCAGTACTTC.

V usage is TRBV7-2 and J usage is TRBJ2-5; no definite D call. This CDR3 is built from 15 residues. V shed 6 bases and J shed 1 base, with 15 bases lying between them. Germline loops: CDR1 SGHTA, CDR2 FQGNSA. The CDR3 spells CASRRAGRLQETQYF. The CDR3 coding sequence is TGTGCCAGCAGGAGAGCTGGACGGCTCCAAGAGACCCAGTACTTC.

V gene TRBV15 combines with J gene TRBJ1-5; D call uncertain. The V gene lost 5 bases and the J gene lost 7 bases, with 12 bases spanning the gap. The CDR3 length is 13 residues. The germline V gene encodes CDR1 LNHNV and CDR2 YYDKDF (reference sequence). This CDR3 reads CATSQRPSQPQHF. In DNA form, the CDR3 reads TGTGCCACCAGCCAGAGGCCCTCCCAGCCCCAGCATTTT.

The sample holds many counts of this clonotype. V is TRBV10-3 and J is TRBJ1-5; 11 positions match TRBD1. Germline loops: CDR1 ENHRY, CDR2 SYGVKD. Germline trimming cut 0 bases from V and 5 bases from J; bases unmatched to any gene: 3. The CDR3 is 16 residues long. CDR3 sequence reads: CAISESDRGQDQPQHF. CDR3 in DNA: TGTGCCATCAGTGAGTCGGACAGGGGGCAGGATCAGCCCCAGCATTTT.

This clonotype turned up a few times. The rearrangement joins TRBV12-3 or TRBV12-4 to TRBJ2-5; D is unclear. V gave up 4 bases and J gave up 2 bases, with 11 bases separating them. The CDR3 is made up of 14 amino acids. In nucleotides, the CDR3 is TGTGCCAGCAGTTCCTGGACGGAACAAGAGACCCAGTACTTC. This encodes CASSSWTEQETQYF.

This clonotype was seen more than once but under ten times. This chain uses TRBV13 with TRBJ2-7; D ambiguous. Germline lookup yields CDR1 PRHDT and CDR2 FYEKMQ (reference sequence). V gave up 3 bases and J gave up 4 bases, with 7 bases separating them. The CDR3 is made up of 12 amino acids. CDR3 DNA: TGTGCCAGCAGCTTCCGCCTATACGAGCAGTACTTC. This translates into CASSFRLYEQYF.

This chain joins TRBV28 and TRBJ2-2; no reliable D call. Germline V gene sequence: CDR1 MDHEN, CDR2 SYDVKM. The CDR3 is 12 amino acids. Trimming cost V 3 bases and J 7 bases, with 6 bases left between them. CDR3 sequence: CASSFRIGELFF. For the CDR3, the DNA is TGTGCCAGCAGTTTTCGGATCGGGGAGCTGTTTTTT.

V and J are TRBV6-2 or TRBV6-3 and TRBJ2-7; tentative D call: TRBD1 (6 bases). Germline assignment: CDR1 MNHEY and CDR2 SVGEGT. This CDR3 comprises 13 residues. Trimming stripped 5 bases from V and 3 bases from J, with 11 bases between. This CDR3 reads CASSRQGNYEQYF. The CDR3 DNA is TGTGCCAGCAGTCGTCAGGGGAACTACGAGCAGTACTTC.

Points on this clonotype: A junction boundary mismatches the germline segment, possibly from a read error. The chain combines TRBV20-1 with TRBJ2-1; 14 bases map to TRBD2. Germline V lookup: CDR1 DFQATT, CDR2 SNEGSKA (reference sequence). The CDR3 extends over 17 amino acids. The CDR3 protein is CCARDPGLAGVYNEQFF. The CDR3 nucleotides are TGCTGTGCTAGAGACCCGGGACTAGCGGGAGTCTACAATGAGCAGTTCTTC.

The chain recombines TRBV4-1 with TRBJ2-4; no clear D. This CDR3 is 13 amino acids long. V lost 4 bases, J lost 8 bases, and 12 bases lay in between. Germline V gives CDR1 MGHRA, CDR2 YSYEKL. The CDR3 spells CASSLRSGDIQYF. CDR3 DNA: TGCGCCAGCAGCCTGAGATCGGGCGACATTCAGTACTTC.

This clonotype was recorded many times. The genes are TRBV20-1 and TRBJ2-5, with D perhaps TRBD2 (6 bases). Between the trimmed V and J ends, which lost 7 bases and 5 bases, there was a span of 17 bases. The CDR3 is made up of 13 amino acids. Per the germline V gene, CDR1 is DFQATT and CDR2 is SNEGSKA (reference sequence). This CDR3 is CSGGVLRTETQYF. CDR3 nucleotide sequence: TGCAGTGGGGGGGTCCTCCGTACGGAGACCCAGTACTTC.

This clonotype was recorded a few times. The genes are TRBV7-2 and TRBJ2-1, with no clear D. V was clipped by 4 bases and J by 3 bases, with 7 bases between them. The CDR3 totals 13 residues. Germline V lookup: CDR1 SGHTA, CDR2 FQGNSA. The CDR3 nucleotides are TGTGCCAGCAGCTCGTCTTTCTACAATGAGCAGTTCTTC. This sequence encodes CASSSSFYNEQFF.

The chain uses TRBV6-1 and TRBJ2-7; no firm D call. This CDR3 is built from 13 residues. V was trimmed by 2 bases and J by 4 bases, leaving 9 bases between them. The germline V gene encodes CDR1 MNHNS and CDR2 SASEGT. This CDR3 reads CASSESSQYEQYV. CDR3 nucleotides: TGTGCCAGCAGTGAATCAAGTCAGTACGAGCAGTACGTC.

This clonotype has a handful of counts. The chain links TRBV29-1 to TRBJ2-1, with TRBD2 matching 9 bases. Looked up from germline, CDR1 is SQVTM and CDR2 is ANQGSEA. The junction had 12 bases not matched to a gene; V was cut back by 5 bases and J by 7 bases. This CDR3 is 15 amino acids long. CDR3 sequence (DNA): TGCAGCGTTCAGGAGCGGGGGGTCGATATTAATGAGCAGTTCTTC. It encodes CSVQERGVDINEQFF.

This clonotype appeared many times. The CDR3 nucleotides are TGTGCCAGCAGTTTCCTGGACAGGGGGCTTGATACGCAGTATTTT. Its translation is CASSFLDRGLDTQYF. This chain joins TRBV28 and TRBJ2-3; TRBD1 aligns across 11 bases. Trimming at V came to 3 bases and at J to 6 bases, leaving 5 bases not matched to a gene. The length of the CDR3 is 15 residues. CDR1 and CDR2 (germline): MDHEN, SYDVKM.

Only a few counts were recorded for this clonotype. The chain combines TRBV29-1 with TRBJ1-2; no definite D call. This CDR3 region has 12 residues. Germline CDR1 SQVTM, CDR2 ANQGSEA. The V gene lost 4 bases and the J gene lost 4 bases, with 10 bases spanning the gap. The CDR3 reads CSVVEVGYGYTF. CDR3 bases: TGCAGCGTTGTGGAGGTTGGCTATGGCTACACCTTC.